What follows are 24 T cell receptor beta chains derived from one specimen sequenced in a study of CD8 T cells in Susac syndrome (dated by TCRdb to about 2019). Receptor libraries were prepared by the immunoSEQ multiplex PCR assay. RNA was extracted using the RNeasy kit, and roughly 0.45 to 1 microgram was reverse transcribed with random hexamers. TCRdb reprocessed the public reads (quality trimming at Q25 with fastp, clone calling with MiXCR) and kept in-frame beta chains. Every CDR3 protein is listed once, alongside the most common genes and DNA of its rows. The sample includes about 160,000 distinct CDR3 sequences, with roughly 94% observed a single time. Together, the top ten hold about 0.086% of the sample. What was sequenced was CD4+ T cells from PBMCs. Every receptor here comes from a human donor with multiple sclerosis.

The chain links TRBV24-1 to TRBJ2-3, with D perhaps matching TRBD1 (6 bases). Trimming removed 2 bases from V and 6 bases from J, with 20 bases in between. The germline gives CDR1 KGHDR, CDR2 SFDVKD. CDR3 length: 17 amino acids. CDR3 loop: CATSDSWSLSGVDTQYF. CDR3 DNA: TGTGCCACCAGTGATTCGTGGAGTCTATCAGGGGTGGATACGCAGTATTTT.

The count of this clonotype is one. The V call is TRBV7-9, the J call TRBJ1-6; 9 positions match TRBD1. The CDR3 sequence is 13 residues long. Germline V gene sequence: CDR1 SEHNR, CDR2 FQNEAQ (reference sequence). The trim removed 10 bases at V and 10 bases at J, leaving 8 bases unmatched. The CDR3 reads CATPGQGGSPLHF. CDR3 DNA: TGTGCCACCCCGGGACAGGGAGGATCACCCCTCCACTTT.

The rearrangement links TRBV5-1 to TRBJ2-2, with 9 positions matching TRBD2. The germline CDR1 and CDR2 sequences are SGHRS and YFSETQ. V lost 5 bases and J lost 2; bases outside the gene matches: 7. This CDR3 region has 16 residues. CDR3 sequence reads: CASRQVAGANTGELFF. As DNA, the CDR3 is TGCGCCAGCAGACAAGTAGCGGGAGCCAACACCGGGGAGCTGTTTTTT.

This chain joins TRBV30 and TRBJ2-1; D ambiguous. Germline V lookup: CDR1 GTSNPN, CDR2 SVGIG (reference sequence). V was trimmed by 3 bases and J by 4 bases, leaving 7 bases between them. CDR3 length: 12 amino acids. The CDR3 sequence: CAWRGGYNEQFF. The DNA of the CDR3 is TGTGCCTGGAGAGGTGGATACAATGAGCAGTTCTTC.

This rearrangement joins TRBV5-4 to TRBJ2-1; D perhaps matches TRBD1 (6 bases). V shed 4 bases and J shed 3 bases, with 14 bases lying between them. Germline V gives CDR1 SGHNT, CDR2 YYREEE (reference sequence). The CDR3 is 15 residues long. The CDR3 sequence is CASSAKQGSYNEQFF. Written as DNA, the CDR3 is TGTGCCAGCAGCGCCAAACAGGGAAGCTACAATGAGCAGTTCTTC.

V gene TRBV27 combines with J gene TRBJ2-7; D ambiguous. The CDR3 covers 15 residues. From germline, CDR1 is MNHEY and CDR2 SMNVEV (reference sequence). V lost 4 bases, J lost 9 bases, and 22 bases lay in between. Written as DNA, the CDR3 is TGTGCCAGCAGTTCCCGGACGTCGGAAGTGTTTCTGCAGTACTTC. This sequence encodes CASSSRTSEVFLQYF.

CDR3 nucleotide sequence: TGTGCCATCACTCGGGACCCCCAAGAGACCCAGTACTTC. Translated: CAITRDPQETQYF. The chain employs TRBV10-3 and TRBJ2-5; D tentatively fits TRBD1 or TRBD2 (5 bases each). The germline V gene encodes CDR1 ENHRY and CDR2 SYGVKD. This CDR3 has 13 amino acids. V lost 7 bases and J 1 base, leaving 10 bases between the germline ends.

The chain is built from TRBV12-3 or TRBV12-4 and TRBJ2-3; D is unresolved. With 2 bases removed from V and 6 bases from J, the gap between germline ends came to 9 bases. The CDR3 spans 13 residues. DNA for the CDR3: TGTGCCAGCAGTTTATCCGGGTCTGATACGCAGTATTTT. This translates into CASSLSGSDTQYF.

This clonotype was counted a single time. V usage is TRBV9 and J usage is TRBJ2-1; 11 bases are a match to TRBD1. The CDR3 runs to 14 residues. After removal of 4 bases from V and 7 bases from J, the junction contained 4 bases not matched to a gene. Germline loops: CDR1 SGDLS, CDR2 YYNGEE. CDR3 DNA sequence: TGTGCCAGCAGCCCCCGGGACAGGGGGAATGAGCAGTTCTTC. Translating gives CASSPRDRGNEQFF. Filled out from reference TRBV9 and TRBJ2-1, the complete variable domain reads DSGVTQTPKHLITATGQRVTLRCSPRSGDLSVYWYQQSLDQGLQFLIQYYNGEERAKGNILERFSAQQFPDLHSELNLSSLELGDSALYFCASSPRDRGNEQFFGPGTRLTVL.

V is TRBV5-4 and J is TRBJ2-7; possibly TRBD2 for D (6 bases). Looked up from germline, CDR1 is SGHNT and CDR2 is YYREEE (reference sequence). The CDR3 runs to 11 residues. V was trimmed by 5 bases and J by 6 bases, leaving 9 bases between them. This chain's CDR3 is CASRMEGEQYF. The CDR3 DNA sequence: TGTGCCAGCAGGATGGAGGGCGAGCAGTACTTC.

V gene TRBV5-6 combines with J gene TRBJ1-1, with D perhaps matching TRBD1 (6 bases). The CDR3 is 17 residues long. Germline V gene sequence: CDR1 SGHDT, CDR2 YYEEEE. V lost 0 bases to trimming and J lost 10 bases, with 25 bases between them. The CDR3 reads CASSLVTSDRADWGAFF. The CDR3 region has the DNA TGTGCCAGCAGCTTGGTAACGTCGGACAGAGCCGACTGGGGAGCTTTCTTT.

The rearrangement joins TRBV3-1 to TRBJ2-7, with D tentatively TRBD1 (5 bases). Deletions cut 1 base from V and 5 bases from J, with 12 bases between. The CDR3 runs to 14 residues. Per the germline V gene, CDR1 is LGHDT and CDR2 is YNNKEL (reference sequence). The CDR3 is CASSQGGRSHEQYF. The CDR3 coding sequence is TGTGCCAGCAGCCAAGGGGGCCGTTCGCACGAGCAGTACTTC.

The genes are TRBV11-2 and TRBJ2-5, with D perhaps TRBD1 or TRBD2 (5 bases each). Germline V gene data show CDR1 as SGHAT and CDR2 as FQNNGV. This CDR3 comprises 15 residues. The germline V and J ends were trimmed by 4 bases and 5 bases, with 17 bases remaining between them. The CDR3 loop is CASSSTLRGGETQYF. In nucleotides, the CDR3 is TGTGCCAGCAGCTCTACCTTAAGGGGCGGGGAGACCCAGTACTTC.

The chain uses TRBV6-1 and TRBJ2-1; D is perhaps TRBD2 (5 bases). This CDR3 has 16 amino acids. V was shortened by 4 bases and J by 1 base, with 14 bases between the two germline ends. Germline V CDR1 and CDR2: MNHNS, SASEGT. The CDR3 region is CASSGRGPISYNEQFF. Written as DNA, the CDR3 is TGTGCCAGCAGTGGAAGAGGGCCCATATCCTACAATGAGCAGTTCTTC.

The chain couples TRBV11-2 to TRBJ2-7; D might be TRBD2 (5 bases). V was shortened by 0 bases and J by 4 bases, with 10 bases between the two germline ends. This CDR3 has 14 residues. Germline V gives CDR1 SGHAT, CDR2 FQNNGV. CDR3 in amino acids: CASSLEVREYEQYF. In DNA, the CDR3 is TGTGCCAGCAGCTTAGAGGTTAGGGAGTACGAGCAGTACTTC.

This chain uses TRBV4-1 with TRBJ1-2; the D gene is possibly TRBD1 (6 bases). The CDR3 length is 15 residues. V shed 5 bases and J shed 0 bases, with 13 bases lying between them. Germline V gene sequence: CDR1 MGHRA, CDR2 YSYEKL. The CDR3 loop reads CASSETGTSNYGYTF. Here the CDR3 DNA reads TGCGCCAGCAGCGAGACAGGAACTTCTAACTATGGCTACACCTTC.

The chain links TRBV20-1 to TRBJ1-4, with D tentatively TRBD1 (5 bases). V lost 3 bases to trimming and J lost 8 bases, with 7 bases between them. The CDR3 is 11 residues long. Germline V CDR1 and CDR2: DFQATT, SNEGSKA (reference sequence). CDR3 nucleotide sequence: TGCAGTGCTAGGGGACGGGAAAAACTGTTTTTT. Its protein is CSARGREKLFF.

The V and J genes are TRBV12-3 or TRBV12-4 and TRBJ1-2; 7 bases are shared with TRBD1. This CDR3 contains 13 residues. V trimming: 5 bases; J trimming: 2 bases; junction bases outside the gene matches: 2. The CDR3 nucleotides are TGTGCCAGCAGTACGGGACAGAACTATGGCTACACCTTC. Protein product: CASSTGQNYGYTF.

The DNA of the CDR3 is TGTGCCAGCAGTTTGGGCGTTTTAAGCTCCTACAATGAGCAGTTCTTC. This codes for CASSLGVLSSYNEQFF. This chain links TRBV12-3 or TRBV12-4 with TRBJ2-1; unclear D gene. The ends were cut back, 3 bases at V and 0 bases at J, with 12 bases in the middle. This CDR3 contains 16 residues.

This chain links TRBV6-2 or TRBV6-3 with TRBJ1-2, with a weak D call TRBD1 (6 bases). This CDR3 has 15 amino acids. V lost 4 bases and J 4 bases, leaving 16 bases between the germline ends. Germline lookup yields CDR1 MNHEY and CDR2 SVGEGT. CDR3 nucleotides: TGTGCCAGCAGTTCGCTACAGGGAAAAGGCTATGGCTACACCTTC. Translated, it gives CASSSLQGKGYGYTF.

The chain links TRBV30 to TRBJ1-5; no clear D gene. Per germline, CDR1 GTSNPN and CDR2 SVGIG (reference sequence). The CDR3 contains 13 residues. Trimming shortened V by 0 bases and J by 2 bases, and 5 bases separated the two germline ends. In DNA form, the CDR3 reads TGTGCCTGGAGTGTCGTGGGCAATCAGCCCCAGCATTTT. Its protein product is CAWSVVGNQPQHF.

The CDR3: CASSFPSGAYNEQFF. In DNA form, the CDR3 reads TGTGCCAGCAGCTTCCCTAGCGGGGCCTACAATGAGCAGTTCTTC. The chain carries TRBV5-4 and TRBJ2-1; TRBD2 aligns across 9 bases. Germline V gene data show CDR1 as SGHNT and CDR2 as YYREEE (reference sequence). V shed 2 bases, J shed 2 bases, and the junction held 2 bases outside the gene matches. The CDR3 extends over 15 amino acids.

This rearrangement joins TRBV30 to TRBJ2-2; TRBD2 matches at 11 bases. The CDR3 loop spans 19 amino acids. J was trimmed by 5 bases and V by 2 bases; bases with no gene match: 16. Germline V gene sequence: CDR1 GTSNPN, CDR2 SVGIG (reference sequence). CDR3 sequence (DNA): TGTGCCTGGAGTCTAAGTTTAGGACTAGCGGGTCGGAGAACCGGGGAGCTGTTTTTT. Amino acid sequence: CAWSLSLGLAGRRTGELFF.

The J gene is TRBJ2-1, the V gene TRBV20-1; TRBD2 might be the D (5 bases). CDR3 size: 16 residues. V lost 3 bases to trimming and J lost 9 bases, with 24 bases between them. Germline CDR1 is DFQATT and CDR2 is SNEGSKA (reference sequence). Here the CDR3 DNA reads TGCAGTGCTAGGAACCCAGGACCTGCTGTAGCGAGTGAGCAGTTCTTC. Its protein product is CSARNPGPAVASEQFF.